This TCR beta chain emerged from a study of ipilimumab plus nivolumab after autologous stem cell transplantation. Ipilimumab, 1 mg/kg, started 14 to 28 days after autologous transplant. This CDR3 spans 14 amino acids. V was shortened by 4 bases and J by 0 bases, with 11 bases between the two germline ends. Per the germline V gene, CDR1 is SQVTM and CDR2 is ANQGSEA. The method was immunoSEQ multiplex PCR; TCRdb's version includes in-frame clones alone and lacks a portion of them. Of roughly 16,000 clones in the sample, 80% to 90% were seen once. This clone was counted only a few times. This receptor was identified in a male donor with diffuse large B-cell lymphoma. Source: PBMCs, taken in a trial of ipilimumab plus nivolumab as post-transplant consolidation. The rearrangement uses TRBV29-1 and TRBJ2-3; D gene unclear. CDR3 protein: CSVVPGISTDTQYF. Here the CDR3 DNA reads TGCAGCGTTGTTCCGGGTATTAGCACAGATACGCAGTATTTT.